This TCR beta chain appears in the sequencing data of a study of cytomegalovirus exposure and HLA in healthy donors. A multiplex PCR was run with 60 Vbeta primers and 13 Jbeta primers. Profiling relied on immunoSEQ multiplex PCR, and the TCRdb table lists in-frame clones only, not all of them. The table for this sample gives approximately 140,000 clones. The sequenced sample consisted of PBMCs. This TCR was recovered from a woman between 50 and 59 years old in good health and CMV-seronegative.

The CDR3 is CASSNSGSNNEQFF. The CDR3, as DNA: TGTGCCAGCAGCAATTCGGGGTCAAACAATGAGCAGTTCTTC. The rearrangement joins TRBV11-2 to TRBJ2-1; D might be TRBD2 (5 bases). The germline V and J ends were trimmed by 5 bases and 5 bases, with 13 bases remaining between them. From germline, CDR1 is SGHAT and CDR2 FQNNGV. This CDR3 has 14 residues.